The 28 T cell receptor beta chains below come from one sample, sequenced in a study of shared clonotypes between healthy human individuals (dated by TCRdb to between 2020 and 2021). Library prep was done by the immunoSEQ multiplex PCR assay. As stored in TCRdb, this immuneACCESS dataset retains in-frame rearrangements with V and J assigned. A fraction of the clones does not appear; measured against another copy, unresolved V genes explain less than half of the discrepancy, and the remainder lacks a known reason. This sample has some 1,900,000 clones in its table, and about 94% of those were observed once. Of the sample, around 1.2% falls within the top ten clones. CD8 naive samples consisted of CD45RO-negative cells that were positively selected for CCR7, yielding a CD45RA+CCR7+ population without TemRA cells. Sequencing was done on a sample of naive CD8+ T cells sorted from blood. Read against the paper, the sample's cell subset or site label means: CD45RA+CCR7+. The receptors come from a young man in good health.

In the case of this clone: The same CDR3 arises from other DNA sequences in this sample as well. This CDR3 reads CASSAGDTQYF. The CDR3 coding sequence is TGTGCCAGCAGCGCGGGAGATACGCAGTATTTT. The chain is built from TRBV5-6 and TRBJ2-3; TRBD2 is a possible D gene (5 bases). The CDR3 has 11 residues. Germline CDR1 is SGHDT and CDR2 is YYEEEE. Trimming removed 4 bases from V and 5 bases from J, with 5 bases in between.

The V call is TRBV27, the J call TRBJ2-7; a weak D match, TRBD1 (5 bases). CDR3 length: 13 residues. V gave up 6 bases and J gave up 1 base, with 10 bases separating them. Germline CDR1 MNHEY, CDR2 SMNVEV (reference sequence). CDR3 loop: CASRAGLSYEQYF. The CDR3 DNA reads TGTGCCAGCAGGGCAGGGTTGTCCTACGAGCAGTACTTC.

This CDR3 is CASRGLPGAYNEQFF. The CDR3 DNA follows: TGTGCCAGCAGGGGACTCCCCGGAGCCTACAATGAGCAGTTCTTC. This rearrangement joins TRBV27 to TRBJ2-1, with D maybe TRBD2 (6 bases). Germline CDR1 MNHEY, CDR2 SMNVEV (reference sequence). The V end lost 6 bases, the J end lost 2 bases, and 14 bases lay between the germline ends. The CDR3 has 15 residues.

The chain uses TRBV7-9 and TRBJ2-5; a possible D gene is TRBD1 (6 bases). The V gene lost 5 bases and the J gene lost 3 bases, with 13 bases spanning the gap. Germline-derived CDR1 and CDR2 are SEHNR and FQNEAQ (reference sequence). The CDR3 is 14 residues long. The CDR3 here is CASSVTGMEETQYF. For the CDR3, the DNA is TGTGCCAGCAGCGTAACAGGGATGGAAGAGACCCAGTACTTC.

The chain recombines TRBV19 with TRBJ1-2, with 8 nucleotides matching TRBD1. Germline CDR1 LNHDA, CDR2 SQIVND (reference sequence). The CDR3 length is 14 residues. Germline trimming cut 0 bases from V and 7 bases from J; bases unmatched to any gene: 4. This CDR3 reads CASSIELRGPGYTF. Here the CDR3 DNA reads TGTGCCAGTAGTATAGAGCTCAGGGGGCCTGGCTACACCTTC.

The chain joins TRBV4-1 to TRBJ1-5; D is undetermined. The V and J ends lost 0 bases and 4 bases respectively, with 10 bases between them. The CDR3 is 15 residues long. Germline V gene sequence: CDR1 MGHRA, CDR2 YSYEKL. This CDR3 reads CASSQDLRENQPQHF. Written as DNA, the CDR3 is TGCGCCAGCAGCCAAGATCTGAGGGAAAATCAGCCCCAGCATTTT.

About this clone itself: The identical CDR3 is also encoded by other nucleotide sequences in the sample. The chain carries TRBV2 and TRBJ2-1, with TRBD2 matching 8 bases. J was trimmed by 1 base and V by 9 bases; bases with no gene match: 2. The CDR3 has 13 residues. CDR1 SNHLY and CDR2 FYNNEI come from the germline V gene. The CDR3 DNA is TGTGCCAGTAGCGGGGTGTCCTACAATGAGCAGTTCTTC. Translation gives CASSGVSYNEQFF.

This chain connects TRBV25-1 to TRBJ2-7; D unresolved. This CDR3 spans 14 amino acids. Per germline, CDR1 MGHDK and CDR2 SYGVNS. V shed 1 base and J shed 1 base, with 8 bases lying between them. The CDR3 reads CASSEFGGSYEQYF. The CDR3 nucleotides are TGTGCCAGCAGTGAATTCGGCGGATCCTACGAGCAGTACTTC.

Notes on this clone: A junction end diverges from the germline sequence, so it may reflect a read error. The chain joins TRBV7-7 to TRBJ2-1, with 7 bases aligning to TRBD2. The CDR3 totals 15 residues. CDR1 SSHAT and CDR2 FNYEAQ come from the germline V gene (reference sequence). This CDR3 reads CASSKRESSYNEQFF. The CDR3 bases are TGTGCTAGCAGCAAGCGGGAAAGCTCCTACAATGAGCAGTTCTTC.

Concerning this clone itself: The junction departs from the called germline gene at one end, perhaps through a read error. The chain employs TRBV7-7 and TRBJ2-1, with D unclear. Germline CDR1 SSHAT, CDR2 FNYEAQ (reference sequence). CDR3 length: 15 amino acids. Written as DNA, the CDR3 is TGTGCTAGCAGCTCAACCTTGGACCCTAAGGATGAGCAGTTCTTC. Its protein is CASSSTLDPKDEQFF.

CDR3 loop: CASSLDSGSNYEQFF. CDR3 bases: TGTGCCAGCAGCTTAGATAGCGGGAGTAACTATGAGCAGTTCTTC. The chain is built from TRBV11-3 and TRBJ2-1, with TRBD2 matching 9 bases. The CDR3 is 15 amino acids. The germline V gene has CDR1 SGHNT and CDR2 YENEEA. The V gene end was trimmed by 0 bases and the J gene end by 8 bases; junction bases not matched to a gene: 5.

This clone showed up just a few times. The chain employs TRBV6-6 and TRBJ2-2; D not certain. This CDR3 region has 12 residues. V was clipped by 2 bases and J by 6 bases, with 4 bases between them. Germline V gene lookup returns CDR1 MNHNY and CDR2 SVGAGI (reference sequence). CDR3 protein: CASSYGSGELFF. The CDR3 coding sequence is TGTGCCAGCAGTTACGGGTCCGGGGAGCTGTTTTTT.

The chain employs TRBV5-1 and TRBJ2-1, with 7 bases matching TRBD2. The germline V gene has CDR1 SGHRS and CDR2 YFSETQ. With 5 bases clipped from V and 4 bases from J, the junction kept 15 bases outside the gene matches. The CDR3 sequence is 17 residues long. CDR3 sequence: CASRDGLGAGTYNEQFF. CDR3 nucleotides: TGCGCCAGCAGAGATGGCCTGGGAGCGGGAACTTACAATGAGCAGTTCTTC.

CDR3 in amino acids: CASSLQTGGGGYEQYF. CDR3 bases: TGTGCCAGCAGCCTCCAGACAGGGGGAGGCGGCTACGAGCAGTACTTC. This rearrangement joins TRBV21-1 to TRBJ2-7; TRBD1, the table's D call, was not compared with the DNA. TRBV21-1 represents a pseudogene. This CDR3 is built from 16 residues.

This sequence joins TRBV6-1 and TRBJ2-7; unclear D gene. The CDR3 is 14 amino acids. V lost 1 base and J lost 2, with 9 bases in between. Germline V gene sequence: CDR1 MNHNS, CDR2 SASEGT. Here the CDR3 DNA reads TGTGCCAGCAGTGAAGAGAAGGGTACCTACGAGCAGTACTTC. Its translation: CASSEEKGTYEQYF.

The rearrangement links TRBV7-8 to TRBJ2-3, with TRBD1 as a possible D gene (6 bases). The CDR3 length is 14 residues. Germline-derived CDR1 and CDR2 are SGHVS and FQNEAQ. With 3 bases removed from V and 4 bases from J, the gap between germline ends came to 11 bases. The CDR3 coding sequence is TGTGCCAGCAGCTTGCAACAGGGTGCAGATACGCAGTATTTT. It is translated as CASSLQQGADTQYF.

This chain links TRBV6-5 with TRBJ1-4; D remains unclear. V lost 6 bases and J 4 bases, leaving 9 bases between the germline ends. The germline V gene encodes CDR1 MNHEY and CDR2 SVGAGI. The CDR3 contains 13 residues. The CDR3 nucleotides read TGTGCCAGCAGGGGAAGCTTTAATGAAAAACTGTTTTTT. The encoded protein is CASRGSFNEKLFF.

V gene TRBV27 combines with J gene TRBJ2-7, with D maybe TRBD2 (5 bases). This CDR3 is built from 13 residues. V lost 1 base, J lost 6 bases, and 10 bases lay in between. Germline CDR1 reads MNHEY; CDR2 reads SMNVEV (reference sequence). The CDR3 coding sequence is TGTGCCAGCAGTTTATTCGGGGTTAGCGAGCAGTACTTC. Translated: CASSLFGVSEQYF.

The chain uses TRBV14 and TRBJ2-6; a weak D match, TRBD2 (5 bases). Trimming shortened V by 5 bases and J by 2 bases, and 10 bases separated the two germline ends. In germline, CDR1 is SGHDN, CDR2 FVKESK. The CDR3 sequence is 15 residues long. This CDR3 reads CASSVLGAGANVLTF. CDR3 DNA: TGTGCCAGCAGCGTGCTCGGGGCTGGGGCCAACGTCCTGACTTTC.

Remarks on this clone: Other DNA sequences in this sample translate to the same CDR3. The rearrangement links TRBV4-3 to TRBJ1-3; perhaps TRBD1 as D (5 bases). The V and J ends lost 0 bases and 0 bases respectively, with 9 bases between them. The length of the CDR3 is 16 residues. The V gene's germline CDR1 is LGHNA and CDR2 YSLEER. This chain's CDR3 is CASSQDWGVSGNTIYF. The CDR3 nucleotides are TGCGCCAGCAGCCAAGATTGGGGGGTCTCTGGAAACACCATATATTTT.

V usage is TRBV4-3 and J usage is TRBJ1-5; possible D gene TRBD1, 5 bases. CDR1 LGHNA and CDR2 YSLEER come from the germline V gene. This CDR3 region has 16 residues. V was shortened by 0 bases and J by 3 bases, with 12 bases between the two germline ends. Here the CDR3 DNA reads TGCGCCAGCAGCCAAGATCCCGGGGCCTCCAATCAGCCCCAGCATTTT. Translation gives CASSQDPGASNQPQHF.

The J gene is TRBJ2-5, the V gene TRBV5-1; possibly TRBD2 for D (5 bases). CDR1 SGHRS and CDR2 YFSETQ come from the germline V gene. Trimming shortened V by 1 base and J by 1 base, and 8 bases separated the two germline ends. This CDR3 spans 14 amino acids. The CDR3 DNA is TGCGCCAGCAGCTTGAAGGACTTCCAAGAGACCCAGTACTTC. This gives the protein CASSLKDFQETQYF.

This sequence joins TRBV5-6 and TRBJ2-1; no firm D call. The ends were cut back, 4 bases at V and 1 base at J, with 9 bases in the middle. CDR3 length: 14 amino acids. The germline gives CDR1 SGHDT, CDR2 YYEEEE. CDR3 region: CASSGEESYNEQFF. The CDR3 coding sequence is TGTGCCAGCAGCGGCGAGGAATCCTACAATGAGCAGTTCTTC.

This clone was recorded once. The rearrangement uses TRBV6-5 and TRBJ1-5, with a possible D match to TRBD1 (6 bases). This CDR3 spans 14 amino acids. The V end was cut by 4 bases, the J end by 4 bases, with 11 bases between. Germline V lookup: CDR1 MNHEY, CDR2 SVGAGI. CDR3 residues: CASSSSQGNQPQHF. CDR3 DNA: TGTGCCAGCAGTTCATCACAGGGAAATCAGCCCCAGCATTTT.

The gene calls are TRBV7-9 and TRBJ2-5; TRBD1 might be the D (7 bases). The CDR3 has 16 residues. The V end lost 2 bases, the J end lost 1 base, and 14 bases lay between the germline ends. The germline V gene encodes CDR1 SEHNR and CDR2 FQNEAQ (reference sequence). The CDR3 nucleotides read TGTGCCAGCAGCTTACAGGGGGGATCTGTCCAAGAGACCCAGTACTTC. Protein: CASSLQGGSVQETQYF.

Worth noting for this clone: The sample contains more than one DNA sequence encoding this CDR3. J is TRBJ2-6 and V is TRBV4-3; no firm D call. The V end was cut by 0 bases, the J end by 0 bases, with 3 bases between. Germline lookup yields CDR1 LGHNA and CDR2 YSLEER. CDR3 length: 15 amino acids. CDR3 region: CASSQDFSGANVLTF. The CDR3 DNA is TGCGCCAGCAGCCAAGATTTCTCTGGGGCCAACGTCCTGACTTTC.

To note about this clone: Other DNA sequences from this sample encode an identical CDR3 as well. The V and J genes are TRBV5-4 and TRBJ2-7; no clear D. CDR1 is SGHNT, CDR2 YYREEE, per germline (reference sequence). This CDR3 region has 14 residues. V gave up 4 bases and J gave up 0 bases, with 11 bases separating them. For the CDR3, the DNA is TGTGCCAGCAGCCCCGGCCAGAGCTCCTACGAGCAGTACTTC. Its translation is CASSPGQSSYEQYF.

As for this clone: The identical CDR3 is also encoded by other nucleotide sequences in the sample. The CDR3 DNA sequence: TGTGCCAGCAGCGTTGGCACAGGCTCTGGAAACACCATATATTTT. Its translation: CASSVGTGSGNTIYF. V is TRBV9 and J is TRBJ1-3; D possibly corresponds to TRBD1 (5 bases). Germline lookup yields CDR1 SGDLS and CDR2 YYNGEE. V shed 2 bases and J shed 0 bases, with 9 bases lying between them. CDR3 length equals 15 residues.